These T cell receptor beta chains were read from a single sample in a study of blood T cell repertoires in COVID-19. Measured with immunoSEQ multiplex PCR; TCRdb has only the in-frame clones, and not every one. In the table there are tens of thousands of clones, approximately 90% of which are singletons. The material sequenced was peripheral blood. The receptor set was obtained from a woman aged 45-59 years with acute or convalescent COVID-19. Each CDR3 is given with its conserved first and last residue. Fields, in order: clone size, J gene, D gene, V gene, CDR3 protein, CDR3 DNA. The D gene is left open where the match is weak. Where a row states a size, it is once, few, many or the class of an expanded clone; other rows omit it.

abundance: -; j_gene: TRBJ2-7; d_gene: -; v_gene: TRBV28; CDR3aa: CASSLRGYEQYF; CDR3nt: TGTGCCAGCAGTTTACGGGGCTACGAGCAGTACTTC
abundance: once; j_gene: TRBJ1-2; d_gene: -; v_gene: TRBV6-6; CDR3aa: CASSAGTDYGYTF; CDR3nt: TGTGCCAGCAGTGCCGGGACTGACTATGGCTACACCTTC
abundance: -; j_gene: TRBJ2-7; d_gene: -; v_gene: TRBV5-6; CDR3aa: CASSNTEETYEQYF; CDR3nt: TGTGCCAGCAGCAACACAGAAGAGACCTACGAGCAGTACTTC
abundance: -; j_gene: TRBJ1-6; d_gene: TRBD1; v_gene: TRBV7-9; CDR3aa: CASSFLPPTGGGSPLHF; CDR3nt: TGTGCCAGCAGCTTTCTGCCGCCGACAGGGGGAGGTTCACCCCTCCACTTT
abundance: few; j_gene: TRBJ1-5; d_gene: -; v_gene: TRBV19; CDR3aa: CASSILGVNQPQHF; CDR3nt: TGTGCCAGTAGTATACTCGGGGTCAATCAGCCCCAGCATTTT
abundance: -; j_gene: TRBJ2-1; d_gene: -; v_gene: TRBV29-1; CDR3aa: CSVQGSNEQFF; CDR3nt: TGCAGCGTACAGGGTTCCAATGAGCAGTTCTTC
abundance: -; j_gene: TRBJ1-2; d_gene: -; v_gene: TRBV30; CDR3aa: CAWSTLNYGYTF; CDR3nt: TGTGCCTGGAGTACTCTGAACTATGGCTACACCTTC
abundance: -; j_gene: TRBJ1-6; d_gene: -; v_gene: TRBV10-3; CDR3aa: CAIRKEQGGNSPLHF; CDR3nt: TGTGCCATCAGGAAAGAACAGGGAGGGAATTCACCCCTCCACTTT
abundance: -; j_gene: TRBJ2-3; d_gene: -; v_gene: TRBV9; CDR3aa: CASSVGGQGTQYF; CDR3nt: TGTGCCAGCAGCGTAGGTGGTCAGGGCACGCAGTATTTT
abundance: -; j_gene: TRBJ1-2; d_gene: TRBD1; v_gene: TRBV6-5; CDR3aa: CASRSGTVYGYTF; CDR3nt: TGTGCCAGCAGATCCGGGACAGTCTATGGCTACACCTTC
abundance: -; j_gene: TRBJ1-1; d_gene: TRBD1; v_gene: TRBV28; CDR3aa: CALGGGSAEFF; CDR3nt: TGTGCCCTTGGAGGGGGCTCGGCGGAGTTCTTT
abundance: -; j_gene: TRBJ2-5; d_gene: -; v_gene: TRBV11-2; CDR3aa: CASSLGWGEKQETQYF; CDR3nt: TGTGCCAGCAGCTTAGGGTGGGGAGAAAAGCAAGAGACCCAGTACTTC
abundance: -; j_gene: TRBJ2-3; d_gene: TRBD2; v_gene: TRBV30; CDR3aa: CAWSGLAGGPADTQYF; CDR3nt: TGTGCCTGGAGTGGGCTAGCGGGGGGGCCCGCAGATACGCAGTATTTT
abundance: -; j_gene: TRBJ1-2; d_gene: -; v_gene: TRBV18; CDR3aa: CASSPLPGSANYGYTF; CDR3nt: TGTGCCAGCTCACCACTCCCGGGGTCCGCTAACTATGGCTACACCTTC
abundance: once; j_gene: TRBJ1-2; d_gene: -; v_gene: TRBV30; CDR3aa: CAWGLIMRQHGYYGYTF; CDR3nt: TGTGCCTGGGGTCTTATTATGAGACAGCATGGGTACTATGGCTACACCTTC